The 24 T cell receptor beta chains given below trace back to one sample, sequenced in a study of CD8+CD57+ T cells in acquired aplastic anemia. The authors sequenced patients whose flow cytometry had shown CD8+CD57+ cell expansion. Genomic DNA served as template for TCR beta VDJ and CDR3 profiling. TCRdb re-analysed the reads in MiXCR, keeping a single row per CDR3 protein. In the table there are a few hundred thousand distinct CDR3 sequences, around 50% of which are singletons. Sequences were obtained from sorted CD4+, CD8+, or CD8+CD57+ T cells (not recorded which) from PBMCs. Receptor source: a human donor with aplastic anemia.

Concerning this clonotype itself: A much larger clone lies a single base off, so this may be a read error. The rearrangement uses TRBV5-1 and TRBJ2-1; the match to TRBD1 covers 8 bases. The CDR3 runs to 14 residues. Unmatched junction bases numbered 6, after V lost 7 bases and J lost 3 bases. From germline, CDR1 is SGHRS and CDR2 YFSETQ. CDR3 coding DNA: TGCGCCAGCGGTAAGGACAGGGTCTACAATGAGCAGTTCTTC. It translates to CASGKDRVYNEQFF.

Comments on this clonotype: This could be a read error, since a much larger clone is one nucleotide away. The chain joins TRBV6-1 to TRBJ1-6; D is perhaps TRBD1 (6 bases). The CDR3 length is 17 residues. Germline CDR1 is MNHNS and CDR2 is SASEGT. The V end was cut by 5 bases, the J end by 8 bases, with 22 bases between. CDR3 in amino acids: CASSRASTGSNDSPLHF. The CDR3 nucleotides are TGTGCCAGCAGTCGGGCTTCCACAGGGAGTAATGATTCACCCCTCCACTTT.

Turning to this clonotype: Given a much more abundant clone one base away, this may be a read error. The gene calls are TRBV5-1 and TRBJ2-3; 7 nucleotides match TRBD1. Germline V CDR1 and CDR2: SGHRS, YFSETQ. The CDR3 is 18 residues long. The CDR3 nucleotides read TGTGCCAGCGGCTTGGTAACAGGGGAAAGGTATCATGCAGATACGCAGTATTTT. As protein: CASGLVTGERYHADTQYF.

The genes are TRBV20-1 and TRBJ2-5; 8 positions agree with TRBD2. Germline trimming cut 3 bases from V and 1 base from J; bases unmatched to any gene: 4. The CDR3 length is 14 residues. The V gene's germline CDR1 is DFQATT and CDR2 SNEGSKA (reference sequence). CDR3: CSASVAGGQETQYF. As DNA, the CDR3 is TGCAGTGCTAGTGTCGCGGGGGGCCAAGAGACCCAGTACTTC.

The chain carries TRBV20-1 and TRBJ2-2; no definite D call. V shed 0 bases and J shed 5 bases, with 7 bases lying between them. The germline V gene encodes CDR1 DFQATT and CDR2 SNEGSKA (reference sequence). The CDR3 is 13 residues long. The CDR3 DNA reads TGCAGTGCTAGAGATCAAGGGACCGGGGAGCTGTTTTTT. Translated, it gives CSARDQGTGELFF.

Worth noting for this clonotype: A read error may account for a junction end that differs from germline. This rearrangement joins TRBV29-1 to TRBJ1-1, with D perhaps TRBD1 (6 bases). The CDR3 consists of 11 residues. The germline V gene has CDR1 SQVTM and CDR2 ANQGSEA. The CDR3 DNA is TGCAGCGTTGGCAGGGACACTGGAGCTTTCTTT. Translating it yields CSVGRDTGAFF.

This clonotype was recorded at least ten times. V is TRBV9 and J is TRBJ1-4, with D maybe TRBD1 (5 bases). V gave up 0 bases and J gave up 8 bases, with 20 bases separating them. Looked up from germline, CDR1 is SGDLS and CDR2 is YYNGEE. The CDR3 totals 17 residues. CDR3 region: CASSVEPLGQGNEKLFF. CDR3 nucleotides: TGTGCCAGCAGCGTAGAGCCCCTTGGACAAGGAAACGAAAAACTGTTTTTT. Based on the CDR3 plus reference TRBV9 and TRBJ1-4, the full variable domain is DSGVTQTPKHLITATGQRVTLRCSPRSGDLSVYWYQQSLDQGLQFLIQYYNGEERAKGNILERFSAQQFPDLHSELNLSSLELGDSALYFCASSVEPLGQGNEKLFFGSGTQLSVL.

In this sample, this clonotype turned up many times. The rearrangement links TRBV20-1 to TRBJ1-2; D unresolved. The CDR3 length is 17 residues. V lost 1 base to trimming and J lost 8 bases, with 26 bases between them. Germline CDR1 reads DFQATT; CDR2 reads SNEGSKA (reference sequence). CDR3 nucleotide sequence: TGCAGTGCTAGAGTAGCCGCCGAAAACCCCCACGGTCGGGGCTACACCTTC. It translates to CSARVAAENPHGRGYTF.

V usage is TRBV29-1 and J usage is TRBJ2-7; 11 nucleotides line up with TRBD2. CDR1 and CDR2 from the germline V gene are SQVTM and ANQGSEA. The length of the CDR3 is 13 residues. The V and J ends lost 1 base and 9 bases, in that order; junction bases with no gene match: 5. The CDR3 sequence is CSVEGLAGPWQYF. The CDR3 DNA sequence: TGCAGCGTTGAAGGACTAGCGGGGCCCTGGCAGTACTTC.

The rearrangement links TRBV10-3 to TRBJ1-5; D call uncertain. Germline V gene lookup returns CDR1 ENHRY and CDR2 SYGVKD. This CDR3 spans 15 amino acids. V lost 6 bases to trimming and J lost 0 bases, with 12 bases between them. The CDR3 reads CAISWGGSSNQPQHF. The CDR3 nucleotides read TGTGCCATCAGCTGGGGAGGAAGTAGCAATCAGCCCCAGCATTTT.

This clonotype was detected only a few times. This sequence joins TRBV7-2 and TRBJ2-7; 13 bases line up with TRBD2. The CDR3 contains 15 residues. V dropped 5 bases and J dropped 2; count of bases not matched to a gene: 3. Germline loops: CDR1 SGHTA, CDR2 FQGNSA. CDR3 in amino acids: CASSPGLAGTYEQYF. The CDR3 DNA follows: TGTGCCAGCAGCCCGGGACTAGCGGGGACCTACGAGCAGTACTTC.

This clonotype occurred many times. This chain links TRBV9 with TRBJ1-3, with a possible D match to TRBD1 (5 bases). Germline V gene sequence: CDR1 SGDLS, CDR2 YYNGEE. Trimming stripped 3 bases from V and 0 bases from J, with 10 bases between. The CDR3 is 15 residues long. The CDR3 region is CASSAGISSGNTIYF. The CDR3 nucleotides are TGTGCCAGCAGCGCAGGGATTAGCTCTGGAAACACCATATATTTT.

The chain joins TRBV5-8 to TRBJ1-2; the match to TRBD1 covers 7 bases. Germline lookup yields CDR1 SGHTS and CDR2 YDEGEE. Trimming at V came to 8 bases and at J to 6 bases, leaving 7 bases not matched to a gene. There are 12 residues in the CDR3. CDR3 in DNA: TGTGCCAGTCAGCAGGGGGTAGATGGCTACACCTTC. Translated: CASQQGVDGYTF.

In this sample, this clonotype turned up once. Because the CDR3's place on the DNA is in doubt, the DNA is left out and the CDR3 is given as listed by TCRdb. This chain joins TRBV25-1 and TRBJ1-5; the table's D call TRBD1 went unverified against the DNA. Ends included, the CDR3 has 21 residues. The germline V gene has CDR1 MGHDK and CDR2 SYGVNS. The CDR3 spells CASSFYICSARHGAQNQPQHF.

This clonotype was counted ten times or more. The CDR3 DNA is TGTGCCAGCAGGGGGGACAGCACTCTCGAGCAGTACTTC. Its protein is CASRGDSTLEQYF. The rearrangement joins TRBV6-1 to TRBJ2-7; TRBD1 matches 7 bases. V shed 6 bases, J shed 6 bases, and the junction held 8 bases outside the gene matches. The length of the CDR3 is 13 residues. Germline CDR1 MNHNS, CDR2 SASEGT.

This clonotype was found many times. V is TRBV10-3 and J is TRBJ2-3; the D gene is possibly TRBD2 (7 bases). The V gene's germline CDR1 is ENHRY and CDR2 SYGVKD. The V and J ends lost 2 bases and 2 bases respectively, with 11 bases between them. The CDR3 totals 15 residues. This CDR3 is CAISERGGDTDTQYF. CDR3 bases: TGTGCCATCAGTGAGCGAGGGGGGGACACAGATACGCAGTATTTT.

The sample holds a few counts of this clonotype. V usage is TRBV5-1 and J usage is TRBJ2-7; 7 nucleotides agree with TRBD1. Germline V gene data show CDR1 as SGHRS and CDR2 as YFSETQ. V lost 3 bases and J lost 3; bases outside the gene matches: 12. CDR3 length equals 16 residues. The CDR3 loop is CASSSTPGQRVYEQYF. In nucleotides, the CDR3 is TGCGCCAGCAGCTCAACACCGGGACAGCGAGTCTACGAGCAGTACTTC. Full variable domain (missing parts from reference TRBV5-1 and TRBJ2-7): KAGVTQTPRYLIKTRGQQVTLSCSPISGHRSVSWYQQTPGQGLQFLFEYFSETQRNKGNFPGRFSGRQFSNSRSEMNVSTLELGDSALYLCASSSTPGQRVYEQYFGPGTRLTVT.

This clonotype was counted many times. The chain employs TRBV5-1 and TRBJ1-4, with D uncertain. The CDR3 spans 15 residues. V lost 0 bases and J lost 8, with 14 bases in between. Germline-derived CDR1 and CDR2 are SGHRS and YFSETQ. CDR3 coding DNA: TGCGCCAGCAGCTTGGAAGGCGGGGATGGCGAAAAACTGTTTTTT. Translating gives CASSLEGGDGEKLFF.

This chain uses TRBV12-3 or TRBV12-4 with TRBJ1-2; possibly TRBD1 for D (5 bases). This CDR3 has 14 residues. Trimming took 1 base from V and 2 from J, leaving 8 bases between them. CDR3 region: CASSLGGINYGYTF. CDR3 nucleotide sequence: TGTGCCAGCAGTTTAGGGGGGATAAACTATGGCTACACCTTC.

This clonotype has ten or more counts. The rearrangement joins TRBV29-1 to TRBJ2-7; a weak D match, TRBD2 (5 bases). Germline V gene sequence: CDR1 SQVTM, CDR2 ANQGSEA. The CDR3 extends over 11 amino acids. V was pared by 1 base and J by 6 bases, with 7 bases between. CDR3 residues: CSVEVGIEQYF. CDR3 in DNA: TGCAGCGTTGAAGTCGGGATCGAGCAGTACTTC.

The count of this clonotype is one. The conserved phenylalanine or tryptophan is not found at the CDR3 terminus, so this likely reflects a read error. No DNA is shown, since the ends of the CDR3 on it are uncertain; the CDR3 is the one TCRdb lists. The CDR3 sequence is CASSPSVGAT. The genes are TRBV3-1 and TRBJ2-1. Looked up from germline, CDR1 is LGHDT and CDR2 is YNNKEL (reference sequence). The CDR3 length is 10 residues, termini included.

This clonotype was seen at least ten times. Germline and junction disagree at one end, which may indicate a read error. The CDR3 loop reads CASSVAAGQNYGYTF. CDR3 DNA sequence: TGTGCCAGCAGCGTAGCGGCAGGACAAAACTATGGCTACACCTTC. The V and J genes are TRBV7-2 and TRBJ1-2; D is perhaps TRBD1 (5 bases). This CDR3 contains 15 residues. Germline CDR1 and CDR2: SGHTA and FQGNSA.

The CDR3 region is CSARTGQGDSPLHF. As DNA, the CDR3 is TGCAGTGCTAGAACGGGACAGGGCGATTCACCCCTCCACTTT. The chain uses TRBV20-1 and TRBJ1-6; TRBD1 agrees at 9 bases. In germline, CDR1 is DFQATT, CDR2 SNEGSKA (reference sequence). V was pared by 2 bases and J by 8 bases, with 4 bases of the junction left unmatched. The CDR3 length is 14 residues.

Ten or more counts support this clonotype. The rearrangement links TRBV19 to TRBJ2-1; 8 nucleotides agree with TRBD1. The CDR3 covers 15 residues. Trimming at V came to 4 bases and at J to 4 bases, leaving 6 bases not matched to a gene. Germline CDR1 and CDR2: LNHDA and SQIVND (reference sequence). The CDR3 is CASSRDGQGYNEQFF. Here the CDR3 DNA reads TGTGCCAGTAGTAGAGACGGACAGGGTTACAATGAGCAGTTCTTC.